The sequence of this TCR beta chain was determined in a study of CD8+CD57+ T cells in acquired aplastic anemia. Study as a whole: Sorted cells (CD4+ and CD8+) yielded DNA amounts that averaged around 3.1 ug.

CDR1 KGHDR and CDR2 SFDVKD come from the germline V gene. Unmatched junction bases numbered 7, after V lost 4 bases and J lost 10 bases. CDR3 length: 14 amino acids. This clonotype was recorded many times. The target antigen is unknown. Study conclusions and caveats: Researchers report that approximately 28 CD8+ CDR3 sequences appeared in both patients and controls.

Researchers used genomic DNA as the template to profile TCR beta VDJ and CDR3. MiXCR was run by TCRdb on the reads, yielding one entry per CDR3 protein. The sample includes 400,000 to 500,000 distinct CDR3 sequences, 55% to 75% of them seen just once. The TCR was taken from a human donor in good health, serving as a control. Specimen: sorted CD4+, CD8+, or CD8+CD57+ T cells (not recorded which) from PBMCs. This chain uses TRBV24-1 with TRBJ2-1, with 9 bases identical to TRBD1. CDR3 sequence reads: CATSDPPGQGEQFF. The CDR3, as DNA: TGTGCCACCAGTGACCCCCCGGGACAGGGAGAGCAGTTCTTC.